The 29 T cell receptor beta chains below were found in one sample sequenced in a study of shared clonotypes between healthy human individuals. The assay was immunoSEQ multiplex PCR, and TCRdb's table has in-frame clones only and misses some. This table has roughly 1,000,000 clones, around three quarters appearing once. The specimen sequenced was memory CD4+ T cells from PBMCs. Subset described: CD45RA-negative fraction. The source is a man aged 18 to 30 in good health. Some clones in this sample may be carry-over from other donors' samples.

The genes are TRBV2 and TRBJ1-4, with 7 nucleotides matching TRBD1. Germline CDR1 is SNHLY and CDR2 is FYNNEI. The V segment lost 6 bases and the J segment 5 bases; nucleotides outside the gene matches: 9. The CDR3 totals 15 residues. The chain's CDR3 is CASSLNRGVNEKLFF. CDR3 DNA sequence: TGTGCCAGCAGCCTCAACAGGGGCGTCAATGAAAAACTGTTTTTT.

The table lists this clone with many counts. The V call is TRBV7-9, the J call TRBJ1-2; TRBD1 matches at 9 bases. CDR1 is SEHNR, CDR2 FQNEAQ, per germline (reference sequence). V shed 8 bases and J 6 bases; nucleotides not matched to a gene: 7. The CDR3 runs 13 residues. CDR3 loop: CASLGTGLDGYTF. CDR3 DNA sequence: TGTGCCAGCTTAGGGACAGGGTTAGATGGCTACACCTTC.

J is TRBJ2-7 and V is TRBV5-1, with TRBD1 matching over 9 bases. The trim removed 0 bases at V and 0 bases at J, leaving 7 bases unmatched. This CDR3 comprises 17 residues. Germline lookup yields CDR1 SGHRS and CDR2 YFSETQ. The CDR3 sequence: CASSLEPPDRGSYEQYF. The CDR3 bases are TGCGCCAGCAGCTTGGAACCCCCGGACAGGGGCTCCTACGAGCAGTACTTC.

This sequence joins TRBV27 and TRBJ2-5, with 13 bases aligning to TRBD2. Trimming removed 3 bases from V and 3 bases from J; junction bases left unmatched: 4. Looked up from germline, CDR1 is MNHEY and CDR2 is SMNVEV (reference sequence). The CDR3 is made up of 16 amino acids. Here the CDR3 DNA reads TGTGCCAGCAGTTTTTTGGGACTAGCGGGAAAAGAGACCCAGTACTTC. Amino acid sequence: CASSFLGLAGKETQYF.

The chain combines TRBV5-1 with TRBJ2-7; D possibly corresponds to TRBD2 (6 bases). V lost 4 bases and J lost 5, with 22 bases in between. The V gene's germline CDR1 is SGHRS and CDR2 YFSETQ. The length of the CDR3 is 16 residues. The CDR3 DNA is TGCGCCAGCAGCCTGGGACTGTGGGGCTACGCTAACGAGCAGTACTTC. Translating it yields CASSLGLWGYANEQYF.

The chain has TRBV2 and TRBJ1-1; D possibly corresponds to TRBD1 (6 bases). V lost 5 bases to trimming and J lost 2 bases, with 15 bases between them. Germline values: CDR1 SNHLY, CDR2 FYNNEI. This CDR3 comprises 15 residues. As DNA, the CDR3 is TGTGCCAGCAGTCTCGGGGGGGCTGGAAACACTGAAGCTTTCTTT. It is translated as CASSLGGAGNTEAFF.

The chain recombines TRBV5-4 with TRBJ2-7; D unresolved. Germline CDR1 SGHNT, CDR2 YYREEE (reference sequence). With 3 bases removed from V and 10 bases from J, the gap between germline ends came to 14 bases. The CDR3 contains 12 residues. The DNA for the CDR3 is TGTGCCAGCAGCTGGGATTCTGAACCCCAGTACTTC. Translated: CASSWDSEPQYF. Full variable domain (outside the CDR3, taken from reference TRBV5-4 and TRBJ2-7): ETGVTQSPTHLIKTRGQQVTLRCSSQSGHNTVSWYQQALGQGPQFIFQYYREEENGRGNFPPRFSGLQFPNYSSELNVNALELDDSALYLCASSWDSEPQYFGPGTRLTVT.

The chain has TRBV15 and TRBJ1-6, with D possibly TRBD1 on 5 matching bases. CDR3 length equals 17 residues. Trimming removed 2 bases at V and 9 bases at J, with 20 bases between. In germline, CDR1 is LNHNV, CDR2 YYDKDF (reference sequence). CDR3 DNA sequence: TGTGCCACCAGCAGATCCCCCCCCCAGGGTATTCTTTCACCCCTCCACTTT. The encoded protein is CATSRSPPQGILSPLHF.

About this clone: At one end the junction does not follow the germline gene, possibly because of a read error. The chain recombines TRBV28 with TRBJ2-6; D is possibly TRBD2 (5 bases). Germline V gene data show CDR1 as MDHEN and CDR2 as SYDVKM. The CDR3 loop spans 15 amino acids. This chain's CDR3 is CASSSPGAGANVLTF. The DNA of the CDR3 is TGTGCCAGTAGTTCCCCCGGGGCTGGGGCCAACGTCCTGACTTTC.

The chain has TRBV7-3 and TRBJ2-1; 7 bases line up with TRBD2. Unmatched junction bases numbered 9, after V lost 4 bases and J lost 9 bases. The length of the CDR3 is 14 residues. Looked up from germline, CDR1 is SGHTA and CDR2 is FQGTGA. CDR3 sequence reads: CASSYRSGVGEQFF. CDR3 sequence (DNA): TGTGCCAGCAGCTATAGGAGCGGGGTAGGTGAGCAGTTCTTC.

The chain uses TRBV5-1 and TRBJ2-7; 13 bases are shared with TRBD2. The J segment lost 3 bases and the V segment lost 4 bases, leaving 10 bases of the junction unmatched. CDR1 and CDR2 from the germline V gene are SGHRS and YFSETQ. This CDR3 spans 17 amino acids. The CDR3 DNA reads TGCGCCAGCAGCCTGGATATGACTAGCGGGAGGAGCTACGAGCAGTACTTC. It is translated as CASSLDMTSGRSYEQYF.

V usage is TRBV5-4 and J usage is TRBJ2-1; the match to TRBD1 covers 12 bases. Germline values: CDR1 SGHNT, CDR2 YYREEE (reference sequence). The CDR3 runs 14 residues. Trimming cost V 3 bases and J 8 bases; bases outside gene matches: 3. In nucleotides, the CDR3 is TGTGCCAGCAGCTGGGGGACAGGGGGCGATGAGCAGTTCTTC. Amino acids: CASSWGTGGDEQFF.

The rearrangement joins TRBV11-2 to TRBJ2-5; no clear D gene. In germline, CDR1 is SGHAT, CDR2 FQNNGV. There are 13 residues in the CDR3. V dropped 4 bases and J dropped 3 bases, with 9 bases sitting between them. CDR3 residues: CASSSASKETQYF. The CDR3 DNA follows: TGTGCCAGCAGCTCGGCTTCAAAAGAGACCCAGTACTTC.

The chain has TRBV19 and TRBJ2-7, with D hard to call. CDR1 and CDR2 (germline): LNHDA, SQIVND (reference sequence). Trimming took off 7 bases at V and 0 bases at J, with 16 bases between the two ends. This CDR3 is 15 amino acids long. This CDR3 reads CASKKTFTSSYEQYF. The CDR3 nucleotides read TGTGCCAGTAAGAAGACATTCACGAGCTCCTACGAGCAGTACTTC.

A remark on this clone: The same CDR3 also results from other DNA sequences found in this sample. J is TRBJ2-5 and V is TRBV28, with 10 bases identical to TRBD2. Germline loops: CDR1 MDHEN, CDR2 SYDVKM. The CDR3 covers 16 residues. V lost 6 bases, J lost 4 bases, and 11 bases stayed unmatched. CDR3 in amino acids: CASSPSLAGVRETQYF. The CDR3 nucleotides are TGTGCCAGCAGCCCTTCCCTAGCGGGAGTGCGAGAGACCCAGTACTTC.

The CDR3 DNA sequence: TGTGCCAGCAGCGTAGCTTGGCAGGACACAGATACGCAGTATTTT. Protein: CASSVAWQDTDTQYF. The rearrangement joins TRBV9 to TRBJ2-3; no firm D call. V lost 0 bases to trimming and J lost 2 bases, with 10 bases between them. Per germline, CDR1 SGDLS and CDR2 YYNGEE. The CDR3 sequence is 15 residues long.

This rearrangement joins TRBV7-2 to TRBJ2-2; D remains ambiguous. The V end was cut by 4 bases, the J end by 6 bases, with 9 bases between. Germline-derived CDR1 and CDR2 are SGHTA and FQGNSA. There are 13 residues in the CDR3. The chain's CDR3 is CASSSTPSGELFF. CDR3 sequence (DNA): TGTGCCAGCAGCTCCACACCGTCCGGGGAGCTGTTTTTT. Supplemented by reference TRBV7-2 and TRBJ2-2, the full variable domain reads GAGVSQSPSNKVTEKGKDVELRCDPISGHTALYWYRQSLGQGLEFLIYFQGNSAPDKSGLPSDRFSAERTGGSVSTLTIQRTQQEDSAVYLCASSSTPSGELFFGEGSRLTVL.

The chain couples TRBV27 to TRBJ1-6, with 9 bases matching TRBD1. CDR1 and CDR2 (germline): MNHEY, SMNVEV (reference sequence). This CDR3 region has 17 residues. V was pared by 3 bases and J by 9 bases, with 12 bases of the junction left unmatched. In nucleotides, the CDR3 is TGTGCCAGCAGTTTTCCCACAGGGACAGGGTTTGGTTCACCCCTCCACTTT. Amino acids: CASSFPTGTGFGSPLHF.

This clone was picked up many times. The chain employs TRBV18 and TRBJ1-2; TRBD1 agrees at 7 bases. The CDR3 is 15 residues long. The trim removed 4 bases at V and 2 bases at J, leaving 7 bases unmatched. Germline CDR1 is KGHSH and CDR2 is LQKENI. CDR3 nucleotide sequence: TGTGCCAGCTCACGGGACAGTGAGTCAAACTATGGCTACACCTTC. Translation gives CASSRDSESNYGYTF.

This clone was counted between two and nine times. The chain employs TRBV2 and TRBJ2-2; the D is unclear. Per the germline V gene, CDR1 is SNHLY and CDR2 is FYNNEI. Trimming left V 7 bases short and J 7 bases short, with 7 bases between. The CDR3 contains 11 residues. CDR3: CASNGIGELFF. CDR3 sequence (DNA): TGTGCCAGCAATGGTATCGGGGAGCTGTTTTTT.

The J gene is TRBJ2-2, the V gene TRBV28, with D tentatively TRBD1 or TRBD2 (6 bases each). Trimming took off 5 bases at V and 3 bases at J, with 10 bases between the two ends. This CDR3 is built from 14 residues. Germline CDR1 and CDR2: MDHEN and SYDVKM. The CDR3 DNA reads TGTGCCAGCAGTAGGGGGGCCCACACCGGGGAGCTGTTTTTT. Translated, it gives CASSRGAHTGELFF.

This clone was seen only a few times. V gene TRBV5-4 combines with J gene TRBJ2-1, with TRBD1 matching over 7 bases. The CDR3 has 14 amino acids. Trimming cost V 3 bases and J 5 bases; bases outside gene matches: 5. Germline values: CDR1 SGHNT, CDR2 YYREEE (reference sequence). Here the CDR3 reads CASSSRDRNNEQFF. In DNA, the CDR3 is TGTGCCAGCAGCTCCCGGGACAGAAACAATGAGCAGTTCTTC.

The chain uses TRBV5-4 and TRBJ2-2; 8 positions agree with TRBD1. V lost 0 bases and J lost 3; bases outside the gene matches: 4. This CDR3 contains 16 residues. Germline CDR1 SGHNT, CDR2 YYREEE (reference sequence). The CDR3 spells CASSLGTGRDTGELFF. CDR3 bases: TGTGCCAGCAGCTTGGGGACAGGGCGAGACACCGGGGAGCTGTTTTTT.

This chain uses TRBV12-5 with TRBJ2-7, with TRBD1 matching over 9 bases. The length of the CDR3 is 13 residues. Germline CDR1 LGHNT, CDR2 FRNRAP. V gave up 6 bases and J gave up 6 bases; unmatched junction bases: 6. In DNA form, the CDR3 reads TGTGCTAGTGGCTTCGGGACAGGGAGCGAGCAGTACTTC. As protein: CASGFGTGSEQYF.

The chain has TRBV7-9 and TRBJ2-5; D is possibly TRBD2 (5 bases). The DNA matches TRBJ2-7 better at its end, which makes the J call doubtful. Per germline, CDR1 SEHNR and CDR2 FQNEAQ (reference sequence). CDR3 length equals 15 residues. The CDR3 reads CASSPDGIRALEQYF. In nucleotides, the CDR3 is TGTGCCAGCAGCCCAGACGGGATACGTGCGCTCGAGCAGTACTTC.

Comments on this clone: Germline and junction disagree at one end, which may indicate a read error. This rearrangement joins TRBV19 to TRBJ2-2; D is possibly TRBD1 (5 bases). CDR1 LNHDA and CDR2 SQIVND come from the germline V gene (reference sequence). CDR3 length: 15 amino acids. In nucleotides, the CDR3 is TGTGCCAGTAGGATGGCAGGGTGGAACCCCGGGGAGCTGTTTTTT. Translated: CASRMAGWNPGELFF.

This clone was seen repeatedly, ten times or more. This sample also contains other DNA sequences that code for the same CDR3. This sequence joins TRBV6-1 and TRBJ1-5, with 9 positions matching TRBD1. The CDR3 is made up of 15 amino acids. Germline CDR1 is MNHNS and CDR2 is SASEGT. Germline trimming cut 8 bases from V and 6 bases from J; bases unmatched to any gene: 11. The CDR3 is CASFPPQGAVQPQHF. In DNA form, the CDR3 reads TGTGCCAGCTTTCCCCCACAGGGGGCTGTTCAGCCCCAGCATTTT.

This clone occurred many times. This chain links TRBV5-1 with TRBJ2-7; 9 nucleotides agree with TRBD1. Looked up from germline, CDR1 is SGHRS and CDR2 is YFSETQ. J gave up 5 bases and V 1 base, and 10 bases lay outside the gene matches. The CDR3 spans 16 residues. CDR3 DNA: TGCGCCAGCAGCTTGAACCCCGGGACAGGGATGAACGAGCAGTACTTC. Encoded protein: CASSLNPGTGMNEQYF.

This clone was seen once. The chain employs TRBV9 and TRBJ1-1; a weak D match, TRBD1 (6 bases). Trimming stripped 3 bases from V and 0 bases from J, with 9 bases between. The CDR3 has 14 residues. In germline, CDR1 is SGDLS, CDR2 YYNGEE. The CDR3 DNA is TGTGCCAGCAGCGCCAGGGGCATGAACACTGAAGCTTTCTTT. Translation: CASSARGMNTEAFF.